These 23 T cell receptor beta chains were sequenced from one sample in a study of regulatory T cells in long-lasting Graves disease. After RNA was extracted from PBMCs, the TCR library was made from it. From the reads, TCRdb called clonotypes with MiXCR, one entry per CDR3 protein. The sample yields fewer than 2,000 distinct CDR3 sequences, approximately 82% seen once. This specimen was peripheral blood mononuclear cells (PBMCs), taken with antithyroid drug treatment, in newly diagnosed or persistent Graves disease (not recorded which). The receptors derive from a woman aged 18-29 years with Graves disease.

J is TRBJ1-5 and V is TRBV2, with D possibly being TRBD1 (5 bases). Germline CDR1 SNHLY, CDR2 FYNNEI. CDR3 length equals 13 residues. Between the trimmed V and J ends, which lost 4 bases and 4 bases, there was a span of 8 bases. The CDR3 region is CASSVAGNQPQHF. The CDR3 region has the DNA TGTGCCAGCAGTGTGGCAGGGAATCAGCCCCAGCATTTT.

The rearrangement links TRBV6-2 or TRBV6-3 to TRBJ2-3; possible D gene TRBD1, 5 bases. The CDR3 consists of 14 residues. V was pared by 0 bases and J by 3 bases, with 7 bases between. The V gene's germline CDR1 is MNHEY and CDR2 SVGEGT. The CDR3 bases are TGTGCCAGCAGTTACTCCGCAGGGACAGATACGCAGTATTTT. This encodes CASSYSAGTDTQYF.

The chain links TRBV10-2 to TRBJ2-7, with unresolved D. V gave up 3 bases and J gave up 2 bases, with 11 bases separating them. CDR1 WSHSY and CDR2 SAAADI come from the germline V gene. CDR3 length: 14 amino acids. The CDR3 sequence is CASSDGFAAYEQYF. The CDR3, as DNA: TGCGCCAGCAGTGACGGATTCGCGGCCTACGAGCAGTACTTC.

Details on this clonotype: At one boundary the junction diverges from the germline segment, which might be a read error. DNA for the CDR3: TGTCCCAGCTCACCCGCCTTAGGGCGGGATACGCAGTATTTT. Translated: CPSSPALGRDTQYF. J is TRBJ2-3 and V is TRBV18; D gene ambiguous. Germline V gene sequence: CDR1 KGHSH, CDR2 LQKENI. The CDR3 loop spans 14 amino acids.

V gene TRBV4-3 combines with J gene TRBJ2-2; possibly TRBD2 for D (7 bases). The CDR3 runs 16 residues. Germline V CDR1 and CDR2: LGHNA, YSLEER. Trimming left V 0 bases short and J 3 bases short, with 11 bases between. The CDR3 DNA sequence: TGCGCCAGCAGCCAAGATGGGGGGGGCTACACCGGGGAGCTGTTTTTT. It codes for CASSQDGGGYTGELFF.

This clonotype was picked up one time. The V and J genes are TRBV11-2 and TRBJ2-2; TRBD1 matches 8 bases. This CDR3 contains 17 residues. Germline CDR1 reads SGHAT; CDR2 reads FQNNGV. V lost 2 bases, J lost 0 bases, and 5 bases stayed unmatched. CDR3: CASSLQGASTNTGELFF. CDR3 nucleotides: TGTGCCAGCAGCTTACAGGGGGCCTCTACGAACACCGGGGAGCTGTTTTTT.

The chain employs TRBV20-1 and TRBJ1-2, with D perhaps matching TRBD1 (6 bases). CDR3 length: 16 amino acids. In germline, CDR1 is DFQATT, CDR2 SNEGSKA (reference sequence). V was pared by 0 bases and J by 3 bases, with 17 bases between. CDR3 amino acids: CSARDQGWTPHYGYTF. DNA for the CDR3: TGCAGTGCTAGAGATCAGGGGTGGACACCGCACTATGGCTACACCTTC.

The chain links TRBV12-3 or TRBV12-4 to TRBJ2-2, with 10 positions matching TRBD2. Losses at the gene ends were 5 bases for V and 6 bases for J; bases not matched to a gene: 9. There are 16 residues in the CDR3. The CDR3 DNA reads TGTGCCAGCAGTCCGCTAGCGGGAGTTTTGCCCGGGGAGCTGTTTTTT. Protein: CASSPLAGVLPGELFF.

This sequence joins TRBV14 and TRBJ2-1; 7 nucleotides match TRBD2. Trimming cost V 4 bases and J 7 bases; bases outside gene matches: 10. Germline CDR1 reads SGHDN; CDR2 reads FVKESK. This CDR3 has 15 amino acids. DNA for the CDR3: TGTGCCAGCAGCCCCTGGGCGGGAGCGGGGAATGAGCAGTTCTTC. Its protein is CASSPWAGAGNEQFF.

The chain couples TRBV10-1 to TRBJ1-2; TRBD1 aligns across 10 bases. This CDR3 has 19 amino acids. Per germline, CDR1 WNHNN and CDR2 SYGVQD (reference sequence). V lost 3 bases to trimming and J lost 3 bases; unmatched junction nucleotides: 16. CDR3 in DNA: TGCGCCAGCAGTGACTCCGCATCCCTCCGGGACAGGGGATACTATGGCTACACCTTC. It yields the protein CASSDSASLRDRGYYGYTF.

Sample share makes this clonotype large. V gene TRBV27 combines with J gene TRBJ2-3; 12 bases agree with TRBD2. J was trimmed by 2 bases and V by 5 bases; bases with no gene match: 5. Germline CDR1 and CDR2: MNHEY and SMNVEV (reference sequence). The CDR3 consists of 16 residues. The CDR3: CASSPRLAGATDTQYF. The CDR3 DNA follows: TGTGCCAGCAGTCCCAGACTAGCGGGGGCCACAGATACGCAGTATTTT.

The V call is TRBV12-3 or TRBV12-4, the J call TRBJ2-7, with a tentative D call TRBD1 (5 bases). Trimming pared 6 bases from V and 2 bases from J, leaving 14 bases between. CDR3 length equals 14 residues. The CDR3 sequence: CASSPPDKPYEQYF. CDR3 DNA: TGTGCCAGCAGCCCCCCGGACAAACCCTACGAGCAGTACTTC.

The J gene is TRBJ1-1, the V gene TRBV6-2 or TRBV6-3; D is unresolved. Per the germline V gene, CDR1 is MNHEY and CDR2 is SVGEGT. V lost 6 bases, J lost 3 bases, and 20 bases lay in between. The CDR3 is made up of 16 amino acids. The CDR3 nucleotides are TGTGCCAGCAGCCTGCGTTTCCTTGCTCGGGACACTGAAGCTTTCTTT. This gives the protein CASSLRFLARDTEAFF.

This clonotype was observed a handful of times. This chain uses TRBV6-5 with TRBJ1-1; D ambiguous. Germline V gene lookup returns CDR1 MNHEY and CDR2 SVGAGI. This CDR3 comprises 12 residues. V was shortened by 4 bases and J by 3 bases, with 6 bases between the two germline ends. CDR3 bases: TGTGCCAGCAGTTCCTTGGACACTGAAGCTTTCTTT. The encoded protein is CASSSLDTEAFF.

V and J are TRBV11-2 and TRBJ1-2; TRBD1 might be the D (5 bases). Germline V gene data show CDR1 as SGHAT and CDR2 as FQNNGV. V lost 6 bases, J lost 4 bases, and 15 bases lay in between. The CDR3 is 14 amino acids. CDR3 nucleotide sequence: TGTGCCAGCAGACCCACCGGGGCCTCCTATGGCTACACCTTC. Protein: CASRPTGASYGYTF.

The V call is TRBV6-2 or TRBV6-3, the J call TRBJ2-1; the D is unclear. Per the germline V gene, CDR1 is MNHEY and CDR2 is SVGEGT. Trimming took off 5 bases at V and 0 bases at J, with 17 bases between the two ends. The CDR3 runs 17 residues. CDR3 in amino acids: CASSKRNGHSSYNEQFF. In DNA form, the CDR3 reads TGTGCCAGCAGTAAACGTAATGGGCACAGCTCCTACAATGAGCAGTTCTTC.

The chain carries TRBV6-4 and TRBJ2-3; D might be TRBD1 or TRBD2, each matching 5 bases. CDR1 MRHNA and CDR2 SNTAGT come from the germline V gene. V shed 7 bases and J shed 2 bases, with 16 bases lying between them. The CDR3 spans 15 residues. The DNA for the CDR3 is TGTGCCAGCAAGGGAAGGGACGACCCCACAGATACGCAGTATTTT. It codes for CASKGRDDPTDTQYF.

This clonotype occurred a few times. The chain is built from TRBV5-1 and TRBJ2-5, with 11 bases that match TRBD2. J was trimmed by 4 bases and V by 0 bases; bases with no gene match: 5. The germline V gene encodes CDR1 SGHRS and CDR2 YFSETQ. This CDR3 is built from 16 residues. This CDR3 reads CASSLVLAGGGETQYF. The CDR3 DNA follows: TGCGCCAGCAGCTTGGTCCTAGCGGGAGGCGGAGAGACCCAGTACTTC.

The CDR3 sequence: CASSLMLDYAMNTEAFF. The CDR3, as DNA: TGTGCCAGCAGCTTAATGTTAGACTACGCTATGAACACTGAAGCTTTCTTT. This chain connects TRBV7-9 to TRBJ1-1, with no clear D. The V and J ends lost 2 bases and 0 bases respectively, with 16 bases between them. This CDR3 has 17 amino acids. CDR1 is SEHNR and CDR2 is FQNEAQ in the germline V gene (reference sequence).

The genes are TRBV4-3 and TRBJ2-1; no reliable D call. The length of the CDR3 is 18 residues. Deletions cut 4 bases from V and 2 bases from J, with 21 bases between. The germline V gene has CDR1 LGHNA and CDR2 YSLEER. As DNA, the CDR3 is TGCGCCAGCAGCCCGAAAGACCGGGCCATAAATACCTACAATGAGCAGTTCTTC. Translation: CASSPKDRAINTYNEQFF.

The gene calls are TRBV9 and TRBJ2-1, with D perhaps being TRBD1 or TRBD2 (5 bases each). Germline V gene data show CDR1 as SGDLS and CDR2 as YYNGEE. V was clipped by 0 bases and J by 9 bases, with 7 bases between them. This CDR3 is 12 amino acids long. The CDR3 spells CASSVDGGEQFF. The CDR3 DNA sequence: TGTGCCAGCAGCGTAGATGGGGGTGAGCAGTTCTTC.

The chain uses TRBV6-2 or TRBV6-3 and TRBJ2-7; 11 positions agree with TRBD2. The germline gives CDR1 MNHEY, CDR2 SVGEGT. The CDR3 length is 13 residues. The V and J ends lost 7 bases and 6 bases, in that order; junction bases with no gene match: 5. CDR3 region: CASTLAGAGEQYF. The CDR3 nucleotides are TGTGCCAGCACACTAGCGGGAGCGGGCGAGCAGTACTTC.

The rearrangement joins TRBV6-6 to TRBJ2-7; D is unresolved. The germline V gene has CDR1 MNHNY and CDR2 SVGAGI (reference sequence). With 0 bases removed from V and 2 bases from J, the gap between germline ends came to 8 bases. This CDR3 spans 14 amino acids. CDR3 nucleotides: TGTGCCAGCAGTTACTCCATGGGAACCTACGAGCAGTACGTC. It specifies CASSYSMGTYEQYV.